Following are 9 T cell receptor beta chains from one sample sequenced in a study of CD8+ T cells in alopecia areata. Once RNA had been extracted, it was reverse transcribed into cDNA to act as the sequencing template. Profiling relied on immunoSEQ multiplex PCR, and the TCRdb table lists in-frame clones only, not all of them. Of over 95,000 clones in the sample, 41% were seen once. Sequenced sample: CD4+ T cells sorted from blood. These receptors all come from a human donor with alopecia areata.

This rearrangement joins TRBV5-1 to TRBJ2-1, with 7 bases matching TRBD1. J was trimmed by 8 bases and V by 3 bases; bases with no gene match: 8. The CDR3 spans 14 residues. Germline loops: CDR1 SGHRS, CDR2 YFSETQ. CDR3 DNA: TGCGCCAGCAGCTACGGAGACAGGGTCGATGAGCAGTTCTTC. The encoded protein is CASSYGDRVDEQFF.

The V gene is TRBV30, the J gene TRBJ2-2, with 8 bases that match TRBD1. The V gene end was trimmed by 5 bases and the J gene end by 6 bases; junction bases not matched to a gene: 11. This CDR3 region has 15 residues. Germline V gene lookup returns CDR1 GTSNPN and CDR2 SVGIG (reference sequence). This chain's CDR3 is CAWDPTGGSAGELFF. Written as DNA, the CDR3 is TGTGCCTGGGACCCAACAGGGGGTAGCGCCGGGGAGCTGTTTTTT.

The V and J genes are TRBV28 and TRBJ2-4; 9 bases agree with TRBD2. V lost 5 bases, J lost 3 bases, and 2 bases stayed unmatched. The V gene's germline CDR1 is MDHEN and CDR2 SYDVKM. The CDR3 is made up of 14 amino acids. The CDR3 bases are TGTGCCAGCAGTCCGACTAGCGGCAAAAACATTCAGTACTTC. Its protein is CASSPTSGKNIQYF.

This clone was seen more than once but under ten times. The CDR3 nucleotides read TGCAGCGTTGACCGCCTGGGGACGGGAGGACGCACAGATACGCAGTATTTT. This translates into CSVDRLGTGGRTDTQYF. J is TRBJ2-3 and V is TRBV29-1; 7 nucleotides align to TRBD2. The V gene's germline CDR1 is SQVTM and CDR2 ANQGSEA. V was pared by 3 bases and J by 1 base, with 13 bases of the junction left unmatched. The CDR3 covers 17 residues.

The chain links TRBV2 to TRBJ2-7; D assignment may be TRBD1 or TRBD2 (7 bases each). The CDR3 covers 14 residues. From germline, CDR1 is SNHLY and CDR2 FYNNEI. Trimming pared 9 bases from V and 6 bases from J, leaving 21 bases between. The CDR3 loop reads CASEKTGTNAEQYF. CDR3 DNA: TGTGCCAGTGAAAAGACAGGGACTAATGCCGAGCAGTACTTC. Together with reference TRBV2 and TRBJ2-7, the CDR3 gives the full variable domain: EPEVTQTPSHQVTQMGQEVILRCVPISNHLYFYWYRQILGQKVEFLVSFYNNEISEKSEIFDDQFSVERPDGSNFTLKIRSTKLEDSAMYFCASEKTGTNAEQYFGPGTRLTVT.

V is TRBV5-4 and J is TRBJ2-5, with a weak D call TRBD2 (6 bases). Germline assignment: CDR1 SGHNT and CDR2 YYREEE (reference sequence). With 2 bases removed from V and 4 bases from J, the gap between germline ends came to 6 bases. The CDR3 has 12 residues. CDR3 sequence: CASSFGGETQYF. For the CDR3, the DNA is TGTGCCAGCAGCTTCGGGGGAGAGACCCAGTACTTC.

The genes are TRBV4-1 and TRBJ2-1, with D perhaps TRBD2 (5 bases). Trimming removed 5 bases at V and 0 bases at J, with 11 bases between. The CDR3 loop spans 15 amino acids. The germline gives CDR1 MGHRA, CDR2 YSYEKL. The CDR3 DNA is TGCGCCAGCAGCGAGGGCCCGAGCTCCTACAATGAGCAGTTCTTC. Translated: CASSEGPSSYNEQFF.

Comment on this clone: The sample carries other DNA sequences with the same CDR3. The chain joins TRBV25-1 to TRBJ2-7; D perhaps matches TRBD2 (7 bases). V lost 7 bases to trimming and J lost 6 bases, with 19 bases between them. Per the germline V gene, CDR1 is MGHDK and CDR2 is SYGVNS. The CDR3 consists of 14 residues. Here the CDR3 DNA reads TGTGCCAGCACAGTCGGGGGGCGGGCCACCGAGCAGTACTTC. Translated, it gives CASTVGGRATEQYF.

The chain recombines TRBV5-1 with TRBJ1-1; D is perhaps TRBD1 (6 bases). The V gene lost 3 bases and the J gene lost 0 bases, with 9 bases spanning the gap. The CDR3 consists of 14 residues. From germline, CDR1 is SGHRS and CDR2 YFSETQ. This CDR3 is CASSWTVMNTEAFF. For the CDR3, the DNA is TGCGCCAGCAGCTGGACAGTCATGAACACTGAAGCTTTCTTT. The variable domain in full, completed from reference TRBV5-1 and TRBJ1-1, reads KAGVTQTPRYLIKTRGQQVTLSCSPISGHRSVSWYQQTPGQGLQFLFEYFSETQRNKGNFPGRFSGRQFSNSRSEMNVSTLELGDSALYLCASSWTVMNTEAFFGQGTRLTVV.